These T cell receptor beta chains were read from a single sample in a study of CD8 T cells in ankylosing spondylitis. TCRdb reanalysed the 5' RACE reads using MiXCR and keeps one entry per CDR3 protein. The sample carries 800,000 to 900,000 distinct CDR3 sequences, approximately 12% recorded once. What was sequenced was blood, either unsorted or a sorted T cell fraction (not recorded which). Receptors were obtained from a male donor with ankylosing spondylitis. CDR3s include the opening cysteine and the closing phenylalanine or tryptophan. Fields, in order: D gene, J gene, clone size, V gene, CDR3 protein, CDR3 DNA. The D gene is left open where the match is weak. The listing skips clone size in some rows; elsewhere it reads once, few, many or a size class.

TRBD2,TRBJ2-7,NA,TRBV5-4,CASSLGGGDLYEQYF,TGTGCCAGCAGCTTGGGCGGGGGGGACCTCTACGAGCAGTACTTC
TRBD2,TRBJ2-7,few,TRBV7-2,CASSPHRGTSGAYEQYF,TGTGCCAGCAGCCCCCACCGGGGTACTAGCGGGGCCTACGAGCAGTACTTC
TRBD1,TRBJ2-7,many,TRBV28,CASSFPQGAVYEQYF,TGTGCCAGCAGTTTCCCTCAGGGGGCTGTCTACGAGCAGTACTTC
NA,TRBJ1-2,many,TRBV5-1,CASSHSGTDYGYTF,TGCGCCAGCAGCCATTCCGGGACGGACTATGGCTACACCTTC
NA,TRBJ1-1,many,TRBV4-3,CASSQVMVTNTEAFF,TGCGCCAGCAGCCAAGTGATGGTTACGAACACTGAAGCTTTCTTT
TRBD1,TRBJ2-5,few,TRBV5-1,CASSFTGDRRETQYF,TGCGCCAGCAGCTTTACAGGGGACAGGAGGGAGACCCAGTACTTC
NA,TRBJ2-3,NA,TRBV10-3,CAITPSTGTDTQYF,TGTGCCATCACCCCGTCGACCGGCACAGATACGCAGTATTTT
NA,TRBJ1-2,few,TRBV28,CASSPRYGGSYGYTF,TGTGCCAGCAGTCCCCGATATGGGGGAAGCTATGGCTACACCTTC
NA,TRBJ1-4,NA,TRBV20-1,CSAPAGSDEKLFF,TGCAGTGCGCCGGCGGGTTCTGATGAAAAACTGTTTTTT
NA,TRBJ1-2,many,TRBV29-1,CSVESGQWGDGYTF,TGCAGCGTTGAGAGTGGACAGTGGGGGGATGGCTACACCTTC
NA,TRBJ2-7,NA,TRBV11-2,CASSFGRESEQYF,TGTGCCAGCAGCTTTGGCAGGGAGAGCGAGCAGTACTTC
TRBD2,TRBJ2-7,NA,TRBV20-1,CSARASGGKYEQYF,TGCAGCGCTAGGGCTAGCGGGGGGAAGTACGAGCAGTACTTC
NA,TRBJ1-4,many,TRBV7-8,CASSDQGAATNEKLFF,TGTGCCAGCAGCGATCAGGGAGCCGCAACTAATGAAAAACTGTTTTTT
NA,TRBJ1-2,few,TRBV5-1,CASSLDGRVYLHGYTF,TGCGCCAGCAGCCTAGACGGGAGGGTATATTTACATGGCTACACCTTC
NA,TRBJ2-1,few,TRBV5-1,CASSPGGRNNEQFF,TGCGCCAGCAGCCCCGGGGGGCGTAACAATGAGCAGTTCTTC
NA,TRBJ2-2,few,TRBV5-6,CASSFTENTGELFF,TGTGCCAGCAGCTTTACAGAGAACACCGGGGAGCTGTTTTTT
NA,TRBJ1-4,few,TRBV12-3/TRBV12-4,CASEDSATNEKLFF,TGTGCCAGCGAAGACAGTGCAACTAATGAAAAACTGTTTTTT
TRBD2,TRBJ2-2,NA,TRBV9,CASSVELAGSGELFF,TGTGCCAGCAGCGTAGAGCTAGCGGGGTCGGGGGAGCTGTTTTTT
NA,TRBJ2-1,few,TRBV20-1,CSANAIRWSGSFEFEQFF,TGCAGTGCTAATGCGATTAGGTGGAGCGGGTCCTTCGAATTCGAGCAGTTCTTC
NA,TRBJ2-2,NA,TRBV24-1,CATSDWESRGELFF,TGTGCCACCAGTGACTGGGAATCACGCGGGGAGCTGTTTTTT
TRBD2,TRBJ2-1,NA,TRBV9,CASSGRLAGTNEQFF,TGTGCCAGCAGCGGACGACTAGCGGGGACGAATGAGCAGTTCTTC
NA,TRBJ2-2,NA,TRBV6-1,CASTIEIGRNTGELFF,TGTGCCAGCACTATCGAAATCGGGAGAAACACCGGGGAGCTGTTTTTT
NA,TRBJ2-3,few,TRBV11-3,CASSSRGDTSDTQYF,TGTGCCAGCAGCTCCAGAGGGGACACATCAGATACGCAGTATTTT
NA,TRBJ2-1,NA,TRBV29-1,CSALEGLPRYYNEQFF,TGCAGCGCTTTAGAGGGACTCCCGCGCTACTACAATGAGCAGTTCTTC
TRBD2,TRBJ2-3,many,TRBV20-1,CSEGGSPDTQYF,TGCAGTGAGGGCGGGAGCCCAGATACGCAGTATTTT
TRBD1,TRBJ1-5,NA,TRBV20-1,CSARKAGQGLYSNQPQHF,TGCAGTGCTAGGAAGGCGGGACAGGGGTTATATAGCAATCAGCCCCAGCATTTT
NA,TRBJ2-5,NA,TRBV28,CASSRLSGQYF,TGTGCCAGCAGCCGACTGAGTGGCCAGTACTTC
TRBD1,TRBJ2-5,few,TRBV5-1,CASSFLGQNQETQYF,TGCGCCAGCAGCTTTCTGGGACAGAACCAAGAGACCCAGTACTTC
NA,TRBJ1-2,NA,TRBV4-3,CASSQGLRGENYGYTF,TGCGCCAGCAGCCAAGGTCTGAGAGGCGAAAACTATGGCTACACCTTC
NA,TRBJ1-6,NA,TRBV21-1,CASPPGGISPLHF,TGTGCCAGCCCCCCAGGGGGGATTTCACCCCTCCACTTT
TRBD2,TRBJ2-3,NA,TRBV6-5,CASSYSGLAGGRGTQYF,TGTGCCAGCAGTTACTCGGGACTAGCGGGGGGCCGGGGTACGCAGTATTTT
NA,TRBJ1-2,few,TRBV29-1,CSVTGAYGYTF,TGCAGCGTGACAGGAGCTTATGGCTACACCTTC
TRBD1,TRBJ2-7,few,TRBV6-5,CASRLDRGTGYEQYF,TGTGCCAGCAGATTAGACAGGGGTACCGGTTACGAGCAGTACTTC
NA,TRBJ1-1,few,TRBV2,CASSESRGRAEAFF,TGTGCCAGCAGTGAAAGCCGGGGGAGGGCTGAAGCTTTCTTT
NA,TRBJ1-1,NA,TRBV6-2/TRBV6-3,CASSPSVFGTEAFF,TGTGCCAGCAGTCCCTCCGTTTTTGGAACTGAAGCTTTCTTT
NA,TRBJ1-1,NA,TRBV12-3/TRBV12-4,CASSLAGGVAFF,TGTGCCAGCAGTTTAGCGGGGGGGGTAGCTTTCTTT
NA,TRBJ2-4,NA,TRBV7-6,CASSQTGNIQYF,TGTGCCAGCAGCCAGACAGGAAACATTCAGTACTTC
NA,TRBJ2-2,few,TRBV20-1,CSATLPMKNTGELFF,TGCAGCGCCACTCTGCCGATGAAGAACACCGGGGAGCTGTTTTTT
NA,TRBJ1-2,few,TRBV20-1,CSPNYEWDYGYTF,TGCAGTCCAAATTACGAGTGGGACTATGGCTACACCTTC
NA,TRBJ2-1,many,TRBV4-2,CASSQDLVSYNEQFF,TGTGCCAGCAGCCAAGATCTAGTTTCCTACAATGAGCAGTTCTTC
TRBD1,TRBJ2-1,NA,TRBV5-1,CASSLFGTGSGEQFF,TGCGCCAGCAGCTTGTTCGGGACAGGGTCAGGCGAGCAGTTCTTC
NA,TRBJ2-7,few,TRBV4-3,CASSRLQGPRDEQYF,TGCGCCAGCAGCCGTCTACAGGGACCCAGGGACGAGCAGTACTTC
NA,TRBJ2-3,few,TRBV11-3,CASSPKAASTDTQYF,TGTGCCAGCAGCCCTAAGGCAGCTAGCACAGATACGCAGTATTTT
NA,TRBJ2-1,NA,TRBV6-1,CASRRDFGYNEQFF,TGTGCCAGCAGGAGGGATTTTGGCTACAATGAGCAGTTCTTC
NA,TRBJ1-6,NA,TRBV7-2,CASSLYREGSPLHF,TGTGCCAGCAGCCTGTACAGGGAAGGCTCACCCCTCCACTTT
NA,TRBJ1-3,NA,TRBV7-9,CASSPPGGAAGNTIYF,TGTGCCAGCAGCCCACCCGGGGGCGCGGCTGGAAACACCATATATTTT
NA,TRBJ2-7,NA,TRBV20-1,CSAINRGGGYEQYF,TGCAGTGCTATAAATAGGGGAGGGGGCTACGAGCAGTACTTC
NA,TRBJ2-3,NA,TRBV27,CASSFTVADTDTQYF,TGTGCCAGCAGTTTCACGGTAGCGGACACAGATACGCAGTATTTT
TRBD1,TRBJ1-1,many,TRBV5-1,CASSPIQQGATEAFF,TGCGCCAGCAGCCCGATCCAACAGGGGGCCACTGAAGCTTTCTTT
NA,TRBJ2-5,NA,TRBV29-1,CSVVGSLAETQYF,TGCAGCGTTGTTGGCTCTCTCGCGGAGACCCAGTACTTC
TRBD1,TRBJ2-7,few,TRBV14,CASSHMNPGQGPYEQYF,TGTGCCAGCAGCCATATGAACCCGGGACAGGGCCCCTACGAGCAGTACTTC
TRBD2,TRBJ2-3,many,TRBV4-3,CASSQDGGGEQYF,TGCGCCAGCAGCCAAGACGGGGGGGGGGAGCAGTATTTT
NA,TRBJ1-5,few,TRBV19,CASSISGAQPQHF,TGTGCCAGTAGTATATCAGGGGCTCAGCCCCAGCATTTT
TRBD2,TRBJ2-1,few,TRBV20-1,CSARVMSGSSYNEQFF,TGCAGTGCTAGAGTAATGAGCGGGAGTTCCTACAATGAGCAGTTCTTC